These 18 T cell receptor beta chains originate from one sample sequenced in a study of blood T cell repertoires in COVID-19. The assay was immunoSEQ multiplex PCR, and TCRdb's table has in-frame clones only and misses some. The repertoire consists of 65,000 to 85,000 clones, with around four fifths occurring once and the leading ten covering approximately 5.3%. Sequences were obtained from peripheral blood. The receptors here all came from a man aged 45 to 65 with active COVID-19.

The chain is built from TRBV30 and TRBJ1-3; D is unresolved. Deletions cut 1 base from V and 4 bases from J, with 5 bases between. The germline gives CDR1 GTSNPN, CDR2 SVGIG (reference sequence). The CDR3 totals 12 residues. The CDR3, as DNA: TGTGCCTGGAGTGAAGAGGGAAACACCATATATTTT. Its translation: CAWSEEGNTIYF.

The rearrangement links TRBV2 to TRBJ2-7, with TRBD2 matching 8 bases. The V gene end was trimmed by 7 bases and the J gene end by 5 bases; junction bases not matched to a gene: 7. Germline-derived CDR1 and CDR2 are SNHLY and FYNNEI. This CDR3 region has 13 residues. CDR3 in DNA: TGTGCCAGCAAAGCGGGAGATCTCGACGAGCAGTACTTC. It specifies CASKAGDLDEQYF.

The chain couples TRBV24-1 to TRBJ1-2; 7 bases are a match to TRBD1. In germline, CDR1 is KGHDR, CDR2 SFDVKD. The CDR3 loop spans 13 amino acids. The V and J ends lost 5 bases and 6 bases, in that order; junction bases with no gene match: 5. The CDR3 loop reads CATSGQGWDGYTF. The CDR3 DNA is TGTGCCACCAGTGGACAGGGCTGGGATGGCTACACCTTC.

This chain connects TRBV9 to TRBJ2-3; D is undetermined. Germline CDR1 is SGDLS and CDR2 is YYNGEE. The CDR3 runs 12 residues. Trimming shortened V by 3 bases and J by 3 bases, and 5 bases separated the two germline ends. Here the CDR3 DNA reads TGTGCCAGCAGCGCCTTTACAGATACGCAGTATTTT. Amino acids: CASSAFTDTQYF.

This CDR3 is CASSVGQGAAGELFF. The DNA of the CDR3 is TGTGCCAGCAGCGTGGGACAGGGGGCGGCCGGGGAGCTGTTTTTT. The V gene is TRBV9, the J gene TRBJ2-2; 12 bases agree with TRBD1. The germline V gene has CDR1 SGDLS and CDR2 YYNGEE. The length of the CDR3 is 15 residues. Germline trimming cut 2 bases from V and 6 bases from J; bases unmatched to any gene: 2.

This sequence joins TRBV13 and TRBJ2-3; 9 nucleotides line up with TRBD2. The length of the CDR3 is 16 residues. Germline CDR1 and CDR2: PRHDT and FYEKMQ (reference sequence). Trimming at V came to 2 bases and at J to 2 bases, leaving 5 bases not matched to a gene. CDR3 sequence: CASSLFSSGNTDTQYF. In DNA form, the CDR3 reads TGTGCCAGCAGCTTATTTTCTAGCGGGAACACAGATACGCAGTATTTT.

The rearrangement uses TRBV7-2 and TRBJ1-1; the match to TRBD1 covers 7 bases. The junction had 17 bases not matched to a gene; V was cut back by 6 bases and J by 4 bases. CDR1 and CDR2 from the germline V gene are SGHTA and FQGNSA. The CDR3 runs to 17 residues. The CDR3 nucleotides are TGTGCCAGCAGTAGACCCCCAGGGGGGCCGAGGACCACTGAAGCTTTCTTT. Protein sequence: CASSRPPGGPRTTEAFF.

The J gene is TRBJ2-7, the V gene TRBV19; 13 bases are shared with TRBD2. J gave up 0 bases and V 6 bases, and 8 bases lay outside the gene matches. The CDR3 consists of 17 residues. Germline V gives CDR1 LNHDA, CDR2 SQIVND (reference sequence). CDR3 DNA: TGTGCCAGTAGACGACTAGCGGGAGGTAGAAGCTCCTACGAGCAGTACTTC. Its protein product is CASRRLAGGRSSYEQYF.

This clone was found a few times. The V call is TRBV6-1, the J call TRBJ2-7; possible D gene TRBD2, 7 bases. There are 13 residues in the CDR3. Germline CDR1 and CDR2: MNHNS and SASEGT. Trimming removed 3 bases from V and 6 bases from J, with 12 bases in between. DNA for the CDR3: TGTGCCAGCAGTGACAGGGGAGGGATCGAGCAGTACTTC. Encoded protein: CASSDRGGIEQYF.

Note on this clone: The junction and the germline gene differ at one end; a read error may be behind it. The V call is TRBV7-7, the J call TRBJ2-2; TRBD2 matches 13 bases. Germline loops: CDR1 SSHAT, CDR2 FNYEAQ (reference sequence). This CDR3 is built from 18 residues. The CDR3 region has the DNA TGTGCTAGCAGCTCACGGACTAGCGGGGGCCCCAACACCGGGGAGCTGTTTTTT. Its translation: CASSSRTSGGPNTGELFF. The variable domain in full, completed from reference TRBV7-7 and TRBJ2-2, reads GAGVSQSPRYKVTKRGQDVTLRCDPISSHATLYWYQQALGQGPEFLTYFNYEAQPDKSGLPSDRFSAERPEGSISTLTIQRTEQRDSAMYRCASSSRTSGGPNTGELFFGEGSRLTVL.

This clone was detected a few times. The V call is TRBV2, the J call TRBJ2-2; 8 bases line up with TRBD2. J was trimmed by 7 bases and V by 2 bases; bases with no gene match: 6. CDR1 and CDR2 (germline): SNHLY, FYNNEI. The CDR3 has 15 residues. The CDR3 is CASSEWRGANGELFF. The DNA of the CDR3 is TGTGCCAGCAGTGAATGGCGGGGGGCGAACGGGGAGCTGTTTTTT.

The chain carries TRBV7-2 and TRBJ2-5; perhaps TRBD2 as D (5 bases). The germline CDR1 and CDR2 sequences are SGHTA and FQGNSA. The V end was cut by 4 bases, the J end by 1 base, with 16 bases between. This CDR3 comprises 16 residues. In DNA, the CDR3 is TGTGCCAGCAGCTCCGGGGTTGTGCGGGCCCAAGAGACCCAGTACTTC. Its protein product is CASSSGVVRAQETQYF.

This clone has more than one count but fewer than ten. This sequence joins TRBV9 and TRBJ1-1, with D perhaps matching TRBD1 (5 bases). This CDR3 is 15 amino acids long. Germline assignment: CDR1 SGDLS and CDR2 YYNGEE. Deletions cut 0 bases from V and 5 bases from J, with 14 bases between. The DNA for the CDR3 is TGTGCCAGCAGCGTAGCGGAGGGGAGGTGGACTGAAGCTTTCTTT. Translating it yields CASSVAEGRWTEAFF.

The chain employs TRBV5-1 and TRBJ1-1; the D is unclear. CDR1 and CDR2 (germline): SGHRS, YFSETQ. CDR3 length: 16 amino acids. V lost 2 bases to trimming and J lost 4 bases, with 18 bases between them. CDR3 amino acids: CASSFSARGSSTEAFF. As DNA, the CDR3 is TGCGCCAGCAGCTTTTCCGCTCGGGGTTCGAGCACTGAAGCTTTCTTT.

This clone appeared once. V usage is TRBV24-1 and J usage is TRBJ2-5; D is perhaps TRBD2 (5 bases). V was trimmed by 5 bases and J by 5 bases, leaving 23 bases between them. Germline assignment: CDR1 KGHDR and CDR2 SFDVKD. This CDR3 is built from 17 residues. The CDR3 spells CATSASLGQPGGETQYF. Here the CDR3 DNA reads TGTGCCACCAGTGCATCACTAGGGCAGCCTGGCGGGGAGACCCAGTACTTC.

The CDR3 protein is CASSETRDREGTNYGYTF. DNA of the CDR3: TGTGCCAGCAGCGAGACACGGGACAGGGAAGGGACTAACTATGGCTACACCTTC. The chain has TRBV9 and TRBJ1-2; 9 bases align to TRBD1. This CDR3 has 18 residues. V shed 3 bases, J shed 0 bases, and the junction held 12 bases outside the gene matches. The V gene's germline CDR1 is SGDLS and CDR2 YYNGEE.

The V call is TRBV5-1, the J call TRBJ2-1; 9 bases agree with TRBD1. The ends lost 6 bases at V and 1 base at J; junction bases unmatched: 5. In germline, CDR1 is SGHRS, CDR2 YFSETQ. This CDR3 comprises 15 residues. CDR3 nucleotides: TGCGCCAGCATCCCTGGACAGGGGTCCTACAATGAGCAGTTCTTC. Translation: CASIPGQGSYNEQFF.

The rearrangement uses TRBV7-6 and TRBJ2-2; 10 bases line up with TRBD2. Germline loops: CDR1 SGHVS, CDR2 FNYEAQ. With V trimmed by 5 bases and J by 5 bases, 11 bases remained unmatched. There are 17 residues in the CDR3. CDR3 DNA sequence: TGTGCCAGCAGCGTACAAGGGACTAGCGCCCCGACCGGGGAGCTGTTTTTT. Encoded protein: CASSVQGTSAPTGELFF.